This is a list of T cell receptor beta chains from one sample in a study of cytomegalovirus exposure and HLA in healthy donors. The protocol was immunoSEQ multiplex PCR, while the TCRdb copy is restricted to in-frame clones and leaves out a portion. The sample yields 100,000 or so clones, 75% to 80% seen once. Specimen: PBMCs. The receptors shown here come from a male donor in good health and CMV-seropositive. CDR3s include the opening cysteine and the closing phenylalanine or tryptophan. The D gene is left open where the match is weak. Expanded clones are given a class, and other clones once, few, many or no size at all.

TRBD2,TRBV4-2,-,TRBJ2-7,TGTGCCAGCAGCCAAGATTCAAGCGGGAGGTGGTCAGGAGAGCAGTACTTC,CASSQDSSGRWSGEQYF
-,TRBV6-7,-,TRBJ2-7,TGTGCCAGCAGCCCCCCGCACAGGGAGAGCTCCTACGAGCAGTACTTC,CASSPPHRESSYEQYF
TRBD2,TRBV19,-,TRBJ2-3,TGTGCCAGTAGTATACTGGCTTCTAGCGGTAGCACAGATACGCAGTATTTT,CASSILASSGSTDTQYF
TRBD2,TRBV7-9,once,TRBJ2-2,TGTGCCAGCAGCTTAGAAGGCGGGAGGACGTCCGGGGAGCTGTTTTTT,CASSLEGGRTSGELFF
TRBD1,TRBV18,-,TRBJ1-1,TGTGCCAGCTCACAGACAGGGGGCCCACTCATGAACACTGAAGCTTTCTTT,CASSQTGGPLMNTEAFF
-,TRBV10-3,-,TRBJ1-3,TGTGCCATCAGTGTGGAGCGCTCTGGAAACACCATATATTTT,CAISVERSGNTIYF
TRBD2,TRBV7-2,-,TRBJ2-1,TGTGCCAGCAGCTTAGGGACTAGTTCCAATGAGCAGTTCTTC,CASSLGTSSNEQFF
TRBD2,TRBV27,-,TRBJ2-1,TGTGCCAGCAGTCGGATTCTAGCGGGAACCAATGAGCAGTTCTTC,CASSRILAGTNEQFF
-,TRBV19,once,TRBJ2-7,TGTGCCAGTAGTAACTCTATAGCGAATTCCTACGAGCAGTACTTC,CASSNSIANSYEQYF
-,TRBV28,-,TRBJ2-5,TGTGCCAGCAGTTCGCCCGACAGGAAAGAGACCCAGTACTTC,CASSSPDRKETQYF
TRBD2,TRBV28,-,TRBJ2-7,TGTGCCAGCAGTTCGGGACTAGCGGTATACGAGCAGTACTTC,CASSSGLAVYEQYF
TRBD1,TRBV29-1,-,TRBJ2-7,TGCAGCGTTGAACTTGGACAGGGCTACGAGCAGTACTTC,CSVELGQGYEQYF
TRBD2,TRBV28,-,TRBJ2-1,TGTGCCAGCAGCATAACTAGCGGGAGAGCTAATGAGCAGTTCTTC,CASSITSGRANEQFF